This entry concerns a single TCR beta chain. Time point: neoterminal ileum biopsy at postoperative endoscopy, about 6 months after surgery. CDR3 length equals 14 residues. Germline V gene sequence: CDR1 SGHTA, CDR2 FQGNSA. V gave up 1 base and J gave up 8 bases; unmatched junction bases: 4. This entry is derived from a study of T cell repertoires in ileal Crohn's disease. Method: immunoSEQ multiplex PCR; TCRdb's copy keeps in-frame clones and lacks some. The sample has about 62,000 clones; roughly 91% are singletons. This TCR derives from an adult with Crohn's disease. The specimen sequenced was ileal tissue. This chain joins TRBV7-2 and TRBJ1-2; 10 bases match TRBD1. Here the CDR3 DNA reads TGTGCCAGCAGCTTAGGGGACAGGGGTAGCGGCTACACCTTC. It encodes CASSLGDRGSGYTF.